This T cell receptor beta chain stems from a study of blood T cells in healthy people across ages. Study-level findings and limits: Naive CD4+ cell counts and diversity both ran higher in long-lived than in aged donors. CMV status of donors was not determined, possibly confounding expanded clonotype changes.

CDR1 SNHLY and CDR2 FYNNEI come from the germline V gene. Germline trimming cut 2 bases from V and 1 base from J; bases unmatched to any gene: 11. The CDR3 is 17 residues long. A sample-barcoded 5' primer and a J-beta primer mix were used in a second PCR of roughly 7 to 12 cycles. MiXCR, run by TCRdb on the 5' RACE reads, gives a single entry per CDR3 protein. The sample records about 1.5 million distinct CDR3 sequences, 35% to 45% being singletons. This clonotype came up a few times. The antigen is unknown. This chain connects TRBV2 to TRBJ2-7, with 7 positions matching TRBD2. The receptor was derived from a young woman in good health. Source material: blood. CDR3 sequence reads: CASSESGFRSGSYEQYF. The DNA for the CDR3 is TGTGCCAGCAGTGAATCGGGTTTTCGTAGCGGGTCCTACGAGCAGTACTTC.